This T cell receptor beta chain was captured by sequencing in a study of spatial heterogeneity in lung cancer (dated by TCRdb to between 2019 and 2020). Regarding the study in general: Beta-chain transcripts were consistently detected in greater numbers than alpha-chain transcripts, which likely reflects a higher abundance of beta-chain transcripts. In the raw uncorrected reads, each unique combination of TCR and UMI appeared more than ten times on average. In non-small cell lung cancer, the study made a quantitative comparison of TCR alpha and beta repertoires among multiple tumor regions, matched nontumor lung and blood. TCR repertoire features were related to nonsynonymous mutation counts determined by whole-exome sequencing of tumor tissue. Both alpha and beta chains were TCR-sequenced in samples taken at surgery, namely 220 tumor regions, around 61 matched nontumor lung samples and 50 to 60 PBMC samples.

This clonotype was observed a handful of times. What this receptor recognizes is not known. Base quality data are lacking; no much larger clone is found one base away. In the germline V gene, CDR1 corresponds to MGHRA and CDR2 to YSYEKL. The CDR3 sequence holds 16 residues, the cysteine and phenylalanine included. The kept DNA is CDR3 alone, 48 bases in frame from the first base. V and J are trimmed by 0 bases and 4 bases, and the gene matches miss 4 bases of the junction. Library preparation used 5' RACE. TCRdb names NextSeq 500 as the instrument used. The TCR library protocol attached a unique molecular identifier to each TCR cDNA molecule to allow correction of PCR and sequencing errors. The authors' pipeline ran thus. Decombinator tools were used for TCR identification, UMI-based error correction and CDR3 extraction. TCRs above a frequency of 2 per 1,000, corresponding to the top 1% of the tumor frequency distribution, were defined as expanded. Renyi diversity was computed with the R vegan package after each repertoire had been subsampled 100 times to 5,000 TCRs. CDR3 similarity networks were built from amino acid triplet string-kernel similarity, connecting CDR3s with pairwise similarity above 0.82. The public reads were quality trimmed at Q25 with fastp and then assembled into clones with MiXCR by TCRdb, keeping productive beta chains. Each CDR3 protein gets just one entry, which takes the most common genes and DNA from the rows behind it. The V and J calls and clone size come from TCRdb's table, not from the authors' own analysis. This sample comprises under 11,000 distinct CDR3 sequences, roughly 3.6% of them detected only once. About half of the sample belongs to the ten largest clones.

Broader findings and caveats from the paper: Confirming at a functional level the hypothesis that regional TCRs recognize regional mutations was considered to require additional single-cell paired TCR alpha and beta sequencing. Ubiquitous expanded tumor TCRs showed up in blood more often at tumor resection than at routine follow-up.

In light of the paper, this sample's time point label describes: sample taken at primary tumor resection. The donors were more than 65 patients from the lung TRACERx cohort who had early-stage, untreated non-small cell lung cancer. Without any cell sorting, TCR sequencing was performed on whole RNA extracted either from tumor and nontumor lung tissue or from cryopreserved PBMC samples. Only patients for whom sufficient RNA was available from at least two tumor regions were selected for TCR sequencing. Here the chain combines TRBV4-1 and TRBJ2-3; 10 bases in between match TRBD2. Source: PBMCs, taken at surgery. The receptor was derived from a female donor with early-stage non-small cell lung cancer. This receptor carries the CDR3 CASSQEVAGGSDTQYF. The DNA sequence is TGCGCCAGCAGCCAAGAGGTAGCGGGAGGCTCAGATACGCAGTATTTT.